One sample yielded the 20 T cell receptor beta chains listed below, sequenced in a study of siplizumab effects on memory and regulatory T cells. TCRdb keeps only in-frame clones here, not all; method: immunoSEQ multiplex PCR. Here the sample spans about 100,000 clones, about 92% being singletons. Material for sequencing was Tregs sorted from blood. These receptors originate from a human donor in good health.

This chain joins TRBV6-1 and TRBJ1-1; TRBD1 agrees at 8 bases. The CDR3 sequence is 15 residues long. V lost 5 bases to trimming and J lost 3 bases; unmatched junction nucleotides: 8. The V gene's germline CDR1 is MNHNS and CDR2 SASEGT. CDR3 DNA sequence: TGTGCCAGCAGTAAGACAGGGGATGGTTACACTGAAGCTTTCTTT. Translating gives CASSKTGDGYTEAFF.

The V call is TRBV27, the J call TRBJ1-1, with D maybe TRBD1 (6 bases). V lost 1 base, J lost 9 bases, and 12 bases lay in between. The germline V gene encodes CDR1 MNHEY and CDR2 SMNVEV (reference sequence). The CDR3 covers 13 residues. In DNA form, the CDR3 reads TGTGCCAGCAGTTTATTAAGGGGGACTCAAGCTTTCTTT. Translating it yields CASSLLRGTQAFF.

This rearrangement joins TRBV9 to TRBJ2-1, with 7 bases identical to TRBD2. The CDR3 is 14 amino acids. Germline CDR1 reads SGDLS; CDR2 reads YYNGEE. The ends lost 5 bases at V and 9 bases at J; junction bases unmatched: 11. The CDR3 nucleotides read TGTGCCAGCAGATCCGGCGGGAGTGGTAGTGAGCAGTTCTTC. Amino acids: CASRSGGSGSEQFF.

The DNA of the CDR3 is TGTGCCAGCAGTTACTCGGCCAGCGCCCTAGTAAGAGCTTTCTTT. Protein product: CASSYSASALVRAFF. This chain connects TRBV6-6 to TRBJ1-1; no clear D. The germline V and J ends were trimmed by 0 bases and 10 bases, with 18 bases remaining between them. CDR1 is MNHNY and CDR2 is SVGAGI in the germline V gene (reference sequence). This CDR3 region has 15 residues.

The J gene is TRBJ2-5, the V gene TRBV19; TRBD2 matches at 7 bases. The ends lost 5 bases at V and 5 bases at J; junction bases unmatched: 8. This CDR3 contains 14 residues. The germline CDR1 and CDR2 sequences are LNHDA and SQIVND (reference sequence). CDR3 nucleotides: TGTGCCAGTAGTTCTCAGGGACTACCGGAGACCCAGTACTTC. This codes for CASSSQGLPETQYF.

CDR3 sequence (DNA): TGTGCCAGTAGTATACGCAACAGAATTACGGGGGAAGCCGGGGAGCTGTTTTTT. Translation: CASSIRNRITGEAGELFF. The chain has TRBV19 and TRBJ2-2; D may be TRBD2 (6 bases). The CDR3 consists of 18 residues. Germline lookup yields CDR1 LNHDA and CDR2 SQIVND (reference sequence). The V gene lost 2 bases and the J gene lost 6 bases, with 22 bases spanning the gap.

The chain has TRBV9 and TRBJ1-3; TRBD1 agrees at 9 bases. With 1 base clipped from V and 6 bases from J, the junction kept 11 bases outside the gene matches. The CDR3 is 17 residues long. CDR1 and CDR2 (germline): SGDLS, YYNGEE. DNA of the CDR3: TGTGCCAGCAGCGTAATGTCGGAAGGACAGGGGACAAACACCATATATTTT. Protein: CASSVMSEGQGTNTIYF.

The J gene is TRBJ2-3, the V gene TRBV30; 7 positions agree with TRBD2. J gave up 0 bases and V 1 base, and 7 bases lay outside the gene matches. Germline V gene lookup returns CDR1 GTSNPN and CDR2 SVGIG (reference sequence). This CDR3 comprises 16 residues. The CDR3 DNA is TGTGCCTGGAGTGGGCTAGCGGTATCTAGCACAGATACGCAGTATTTT. Amino acid sequence: CAWSGLAVSSTDTQYF.

The chain combines TRBV28 with TRBJ1-2, with 7 nucleotides matching TRBD1. The junction had 8 bases not matched to a gene; V was cut back by 5 bases and J by 5 bases. The CDR3 totals 14 residues. Germline CDR1 and CDR2: MDHEN and SYDVKM. The CDR3 DNA follows: TGTGCCAGCAGTCGACAGACAGGGAGGTATGGCTACACCTTC. Translating gives CASSRQTGRYGYTF.

The chain carries TRBV7-9 and TRBJ1-3; D ambiguous. The V and J ends lost 1 base and 2 bases respectively, with 18 bases between them. The CDR3 extends over 18 amino acids. Germline-derived CDR1 and CDR2 are SEHNR and FQNEAQ (reference sequence). In DNA, the CDR3 is TGTGCCAGCAGCTTAGAATATTCGGGCGGATTTACTGGAAACACCATATATTTT. Amino acids: CASSLEYSGGFTGNTIYF. Full variable domain (remainder filled in from reference TRBV7-9 and TRBJ1-3): DTGVSQNPRHKITKRGQNVTFRCDPISEHNRLYWYRQTLGQGPEFLTYFQNEAQLEKSRLLSDRFSAERPKGSFSTLEIQRTEQGDSAMYLCASSLEYSGGFTGNTIYFGEGSWLTVV.

Written as DNA, the CDR3 is TGTGCCTTTTCCGGGATACTCACAGATACGCAGTATTTT. This gives the protein CAFSGILTDTQYF. The J gene is TRBJ2-3, the V gene TRBV6-1, with a weak D call TRBD2 (5 bases). The V end was cut by 11 bases, the J end by 2 bases, with 14 bases between. This CDR3 comprises 13 residues. Germline values: CDR1 MNHNS, CDR2 SASEGT.

The DNA of the CDR3 is TGTGCCAGCACGGTGGGCTGGCCAACAGATACGCAGTATTTT. Its protein is CASTVGWPTDTQYF. The V call is TRBV2, the J call TRBJ2-3; D gene uncertain. Trimming cost V 7 bases and J 3 bases, with 14 bases left between them. The CDR3 sequence is 14 residues long. The germline CDR1 and CDR2 sequences are SNHLY and FYNNEI.

The CDR3 DNA reads TGTGCCAGCAGTTACATTGCGGAGGGGCAGTACTTC. Protein: CASSYIAEGQYF. This rearrangement joins TRBV6-6 to TRBJ2-7; maybe TRBD2 (6 bases). The CDR3 runs to 12 residues. Trimming stripped 2 bases from V and 9 bases from J, with 11 bases between. The V gene's germline CDR1 is MNHNY and CDR2 SVGAGI (reference sequence).

The genes are TRBV6-5 and TRBJ2-1; tentative D call: TRBD2 (6 bases). The germline V and J ends were trimmed by 7 bases and 11 bases, with 12 bases remaining between them. CDR1 and CDR2 (germline): MNHEY, SVGAGI. This CDR3 spans 11 amino acids. Here the CDR3 reads CASTDRGKQFF. The CDR3 DNA reads TGTGCCAGCACCGACCGGGGGAAGCAGTTCTTC.

V is TRBV7-3 and J is TRBJ2-7; TRBD1 matches 12 bases. The CDR3 covers 19 residues. V lost 0 bases and J lost 0; bases outside the gene matches: 9. The germline V gene encodes CDR1 SGHTA and CDR2 FQGTGA. In DNA form, the CDR3 reads TGTGCCAGCAGCTTAACGGGACAGGGGGCGGGCCCCACCTCCTACGAGCAGTACTTC. Residues: CASSLTGQGAGPTSYEQYF.

CDR3 coding DNA: TGTGCCAGTACGAGCCCAATCCGAAATGAGCAGTTCTTC. Protein sequence: CASTSPIRNEQFF. V and J are TRBV19 and TRBJ2-1, with D unresolved. The CDR3 contains 13 residues. Germline V gene lookup returns CDR1 LNHDA and CDR2 SQIVND (reference sequence). Trimming took off 7 bases at V and 7 bases at J, with 14 bases between the two ends. Filled out from reference TRBV19 and TRBJ2-1, the complete variable domain reads DGGITQSPKYLFRKEGQNVTLSCEQNLNHDAMYWYRQDPGQGLRLIYYSQIVNDFQKGDIAEGYSVSREKKESFPLTVTSAQKNPTAFYLCASTSPIRNEQFFGPGTRLTVL.

This rearrangement joins TRBV28 to TRBJ2-5, with D tentatively TRBD2 (5 bases). Germline V gives CDR1 MDHEN, CDR2 SYDVKM. The CDR3 consists of 14 residues. The V end was cut by 2 bases, the J end by 5 bases, with 12 bases between. CDR3 sequence (DNA): TGTGCCAGCAGTTTACAGTCTAGCAGGGAGACCCAGTACTTC. The encoded protein is CASSLQSSRETQYF.

With respect to this clone: Relative to the germline gene, one junction end is altered; a read error may explain this. The chain uses TRBV7-3 and TRBJ2-1; 7 bases agree with TRBD1. The CDR3 is 13 residues long. CDR1 SGHTA and CDR2 FQGTGA come from the germline V gene. In DNA form, the CDR3 reads TGTGCCGGCAGCTTACAGGGGCAGAATGAGCAGTTCTTC. This translates into CAGSLQGQNEQFF.

With regard to this clone: The sample carries other DNA sequences with the same CDR3. The chain is built from TRBV5-1 and TRBJ2-7, with a possible D match to TRBD2 (5 bases). This CDR3 is built from 12 residues. Looked up from germline, CDR1 is SGHRS and CDR2 is YFSETQ. V was trimmed by 2 bases and J by 3 bases, leaving 6 bases between them. The CDR3, as DNA: TGCGCCAGCAGCTTAAGCGGCTACGAGCAGTACTTC. It encodes CASSLSGYEQYF.

V and J are TRBV6-5 and TRBJ2-7, with 8 bases lining up with TRBD2. This CDR3 has 16 amino acids. V shed 4 bases, J shed 2 bases, and the junction held 10 bases outside the gene matches. Germline CDR1 is MNHEY and CDR2 is SVGAGI. The CDR3 loop is CASSWLSGRVPYEQYF. DNA for the CDR3: TGTGCCAGCAGTTGGTTAAGCGGGAGAGTACCCTACGAGCAGTACTTC.